The clone carrying this T cell receptor (beta chain) appeared a few times. The antigen remains unidentified. The source of the sample is a study of blood T cells in healthy people across ages. Broader study findings: Roughly linearly, TCR beta diversity per million T cells fell as age increased.

The second PCR ran about 7 to 12 cycles with a sample-barcoded 5' primer and J-beta primers. From the 5' RACE reads, TCRdb called clonotypes with MiXCR, one entry per CDR3 protein. Of about 1.6 million distinct CDR3 sequences detected, 30% to 40% appear once; the ten largest clones hold roughly 12%. CDR1 and CDR2 from the germline V gene are MDHEN and SYDVKM. The CDR3 spans 15 residues. The germline V and J ends were trimmed by 6 bases and 5 bases, with 19 bases remaining between them. V usage is TRBV28 and J usage is TRBJ1-1; D uncertain. This TCR was recovered from a woman in her twenties or thirties in good health. Sequencing was carried out using blood. CDR3 in amino acids: CASSPSIMVRTEAFF. The CDR3 nucleotides read TGTGCCAGCAGCCCGAGTATAATGGTGAGGACTGAAGCTTTCTTT.